This T cell receptor (beta chain) derives from a study of blood T cell repertoires in COVID-19. Turning to the study itself: Samples taken during acute and convalescent COVID-19 were collected in the United States, Italy and Spain.

Authors' processing steps: Amplified reference gene primers provided the basis for estimating nucleated cell counts. Here immunoSEQ multiplex PCR was the method, and the copy in TCRdb shows in-frame clones only, minus some. Clone size and V and J calls were adopted from that table, with D and trimming inferred from the DNA. The profile shows 200,000 to 300,000 clones, approximately 88% of them singletons. In Seattle, patients joined the study during active infection and were tracked longitudinally. The CDR3 consists of 13 residues. Germline-derived CDR1 and CDR2 are SEHNR and FQNEAQ (reference sequence). V was shortened by 3 bases and J by 11 bases, with 15 bases between the two germline ends.

The chain joins TRBV7-9 to TRBJ2-3; a possible D gene is TRBD2 (5 bases). Sequences were obtained from peripheral blood. The sequence was collected from a woman younger than 45 with COVID-19, enrolled during active disease. This CDR3 reads CASSFIEGSGQYF. The CDR3 DNA reads TGTGCCAGCAGCTTTATTGAGGGTTCGGGGCAGTATTTT. The variable domain in full, with the rest retrieved from reference TRBV7-9 and TRBJ2-3, is DTGVSQNPRHKITKRGQNVTFRCDPISEHNRLYWYRQTLGQGPEFLTYFQNEAQLEKSRLLSDRFSAERPKGSFSTLEIQRTEQGDSAMYLCASSFIEGSGQYFGPGTRLTVL.